Listed here are 16 T cell receptor beta chains from one sample, sequenced in a study of blood T cell repertoires in COVID-19. Data came from immunoSEQ multiplex PCR; TCRdb stores just in-frame clones and leaves some out. The data contain over 250,000 clones, about nine tenths of them singletons. Sequencing was performed on PBMCs or T cells enriched from blood (not recorded which). These receptors were obtained from a woman aged 60-70 years who had recovered from COVID-19.

This chain connects TRBV24-1 to TRBJ2-3; a weak D match, TRBD2 (6 bases). Trimming pared 2 bases from V and 5 bases from J, leaving 16 bases between. In germline, CDR1 is KGHDR, CDR2 SFDVKD. The CDR3 runs to 16 residues. The CDR3 is CATSDSGTGRGDTQYF. The CDR3 DNA follows: TGTGCCACCAGTGATTCGGGGACTGGTCGGGGAGATACGCAGTATTTT.

The V call is TRBV10-3, the J call TRBJ2-1, with TRBD2 identical over 10 bases. V dropped 6 bases and J dropped 9; count of bases not matched to a gene: 14. The germline gives CDR1 ENHRY, CDR2 SYGVKD. The CDR3 is made up of 16 amino acids. The DNA for the CDR3 is TGTGCCATCAGGGACTCCCAAGCGGGAGGGTCCACTGAGCAGTTCTTC. The encoded protein is CAIRDSQAGGSTEQFF.

The chain links TRBV15 to TRBJ1-4, with no clear D. The CDR3 runs 12 residues. The ends were cut back, 0 bases at V and 17 bases at J, with 13 bases in the middle. CDR1 and CDR2 from the germline V gene are LNHNV and YYDKDF (reference sequence). The CDR3 sequence: CATSRDAASGFF. CDR3 DNA sequence: TGTGCCACCAGCAGAGATGCCGCCTCCGGTTTTTTT. Full variable domain (outside the CDR3, taken from reference TRBV15 and TRBJ1-4): DAMVIQNPRYQVTQFGKPVTLSCSQTLNHNVMYWYQQKSSQAPKLLFHYYDKDFNNEADTPDNFQSRRPNTSFCFLDIRSPGLGDTAMYLCATSRDAASGFFGSGTQLSVL.

The CDR3 spells CASSLIDRDRAHEQYF. The CDR3 nucleotides are TGTGCCAGCAGCTTAATAGACCGGGACAGGGCACACGAGCAGTACTTC. This sequence joins TRBV7-6 and TRBJ2-7; 9 bases align to TRBD1. Losses at the gene ends were 2 bases for V and 5 bases for J; bases not matched to a gene: 10. The CDR3 length is 16 residues. Germline V gives CDR1 SGHVS, CDR2 FNYEAQ.

This chain connects TRBV11-2 to TRBJ2-1, with 7 bases that match TRBD2. CDR3 length: 16 amino acids. CDR1 and CDR2 from the germline V gene are SGHAT and FQNNGV. V was clipped by 4 bases and J by 1 base; unmatched bases: 7. The CDR3 sequence is CASSYSGGRSYNEQFF. The CDR3, as DNA: TGTGCCAGCAGCTACTCGGGGGGTAGGTCCTACAATGAGCAGTTCTTC.

This clone was recorded once. V usage is TRBV27 and J usage is TRBJ2-7; 7 bases map to TRBD2. The CDR3 is 13 amino acids. Germline V gives CDR1 MNHEY, CDR2 SMNVEV (reference sequence). The junction had 4 bases not matched to a gene; V was cut back by 3 bases and J by 5 bases. DNA for the CDR3: TGTGCCAGCAGTTTGGTAGCGGGCGACGAGCAGTACTTC. Translating it yields CASSLVAGDEQYF.

In this sample, this clone turned up once. The rearrangement uses TRBV27 and TRBJ1-1, with D uncertain. Trimming removed 1 base from V and 0 bases from J, with 12 bases in between. CDR3 length: 16 residues. CDR1 is MNHEY and CDR2 is SMNVEV in the germline V gene (reference sequence). The CDR3 sequence: CASSLWAPDVNTEAFF. The CDR3 region has the DNA TGTGCCAGCAGTTTATGGGCGCCTGACGTGAACACTGAAGCTTTCTTT.

This chain joins TRBV14 and TRBJ1-3; 8 positions match TRBD1. The V segment lost 3 bases and the J segment 0 bases; nucleotides outside the gene matches: 10. This CDR3 contains 18 residues. Per germline, CDR1 SGHDN and CDR2 FVKESK. For the CDR3, the DNA is TGTGCCAGCAGCCAGTGGACAGGGACCTTAAGCTCTGGAAACACCATATATTTT. Protein sequence: CASSQWTGTLSSGNTIYF.

The chain carries TRBV5-1 and TRBJ1-6; 8 bases agree with TRBD1. From germline, CDR1 is SGHRS and CDR2 YFSETQ. The CDR3 totals 16 residues. Trimming removed 3 bases from V and 8 bases from J; junction bases left unmatched: 10. CDR3 amino acids: CASSSLIGQGDSPLHF. CDR3 DNA sequence: TGCGCCAGCAGCTCTTTAATAGGACAGGGAGATTCACCCCTCCACTTT.

The chain joins TRBV7-8 to TRBJ1-4; possible D gene TRBD1, 5 bases. The germline gives CDR1 SGHVS, CDR2 FQNEAQ. The CDR3 loop spans 16 amino acids. V lost 4 bases, J lost 8 bases, and 20 bases lay in between. Here the CDR3 DNA reads TGTGCCAGCAGCTCCACGGACACCAAGGCCCGCGAAAAACTGTTTTTT. This encodes CASSSTDTKAREKLFF.

About this clone itself: The same CDR3 is also encoded by other DNA sequences in this sample. The chain links TRBV28 to TRBJ1-2, with 8 bases matching TRBD1. The V and J ends lost 2 bases and 5 bases, in that order; junction bases with no gene match: 4. The CDR3 runs to 14 residues. Germline values: CDR1 MDHEN, CDR2 SYDVKM. The CDR3 spells CASSLAGQGYGYTF. The CDR3 DNA reads as TGTGCCAGCAGTTTAGCAGGACAGGGATATGGCTACACCTTC.

The chain is built from TRBV20-1 and TRBJ2-7; a possible D gene is TRBD2 (6 bases). Deletions cut 3 bases from V and 2 bases from J, with 14 bases between. CDR3 size: 14 residues. Germline CDR1 DFQATT, CDR2 SNEGSKA (reference sequence). The CDR3 DNA follows: TGCAGTGCTAGTCGCCGGGCGGGACCCTACGAGCAGTACTTC. Protein product: CSASRRAGPYEQYF.

The chain has TRBV19 and TRBJ1-5; 7 bases map to TRBD1. The CDR3 is 14 residues long. The V and J ends lost 4 bases and 4 bases, in that order; junction bases with no gene match: 4. CDR1 and CDR2 from the germline V gene are LNHDA and SQIVND (reference sequence). In DNA form, the CDR3 reads TGTGCCAGTAGTACAGTACAGGGGAATCAGCCCCAGCATTTT. It codes for CASSTVQGNQPQHF.

This chain uses TRBV6-5 with TRBJ2-1; 8 bases are a match to TRBD2. This CDR3 spans 15 amino acids. CDR1 and CDR2 from the germline V gene are MNHEY and SVGAGI. V gave up 2 bases and J gave up 7 bases; unmatched junction bases: 7. Written as DNA, the CDR3 is TGTGCCAGCAGTTACCAACCGGGACTAGGGAATGAGCAGTTCTTC. This codes for CASSYQPGLGNEQFF.

CDR3 DNA: TGTGCCAGCAGCCCGTGGCAGGGGGCTGGAAACACCATATATTTT. Translation gives CASSPWQGAGNTIYF. The chain combines TRBV5-5 with TRBJ1-3; 7 bases map to TRBD1. The V gene's germline CDR1 is SGHKS and CDR2 YYEKEE (reference sequence). The CDR3 consists of 15 residues. V shed 4 bases and J 2 bases; nucleotides not matched to a gene: 6. The entire variable domain, with the rest obtained from reference TRBV5-5 and TRBJ1-3, is as follows: DAGVTQSPTHLIKTRGQQVTLRCSPISGHKSVSWYQQVLGQGPQFIFQYYEKEERGRGNFPDRFSARQFPNYSSELNVNALLLGDSALYLCASSPWQGAGNTIYFGEGSWLTVV.

This clone is a singleton in its sample. The chain has TRBV7-9 and TRBJ2-7, with D hard to call. Germline V lookup: CDR1 SEHNR, CDR2 FQNEAQ (reference sequence). With 1 base removed from V and 5 bases from J, the gap between germline ends came to 12 bases. The CDR3 spans 14 residues. CDR3 coding DNA: TGTGCCAGCAGCTTAGTAGCCGTTTTAAACGAGCAGTACTTC. Amino acid sequence: CASSLVAVLNEQYF.